These 21 T cell receptor beta chains were all obtained from the same sample, sequenced in a study of blood T cells in healthy people across ages. Then a second PCR, running roughly 7 to 11 cycles, was carried out with a sample-barcoded 5' primer and a J-beta primer mix. Via MiXCR, TCRdb re-called the 5' RACE reads, giving one row per CDR3 protein. The sample has fewer than 900,000 distinct CDR3 sequences; about 40% are singletons. The source material was blood. These receptors were collected from a woman aged 60-75 years in good health.

This clonotype has only a few counts. The V gene is TRBV4-2, the J gene TRBJ2-1, with 8 nucleotides matching TRBD1. Per germline, CDR1 LGHNA and CDR2 YNFKEQ. CDR3 length equals 15 residues. V shed 1 base, J shed 4 bases, and the junction held 3 bases outside the gene matches. CDR3 protein: CASSQVTGGYNEQFF. CDR3 DNA sequence: TGTGCCAGCAGCCAAGTTACAGGGGGATACAATGAGCAGTTCTTC.

This clonotype occurred a few times. This chain links TRBV5-6 with TRBJ2-7, with a tentative D call TRBD2 (5 bases). Germline-derived CDR1 and CDR2 are SGHDT and YYEEEE. The CDR3 extends over 15 amino acids. V was shortened by 0 bases and J by 6 bases, with 16 bases between the two germline ends. The CDR3 DNA reads TGTGCCAGCAGCTTGGCTGGAGGATCAGGTTCCGAGCAGTACTTC. This sequence encodes CASSLAGGSGSEQYF.

Only a few counts were recorded for this clonotype. The chain recombines TRBV20-1 with TRBJ2-1; TRBD2 aligns across 10 bases. Germline lookup yields CDR1 DFQATT and CDR2 SNEGSKA (reference sequence). Germline trimming cut 3 bases from V and 8 bases from J; bases unmatched to any gene: 4. The CDR3 totals 13 residues. CDR3 in DNA: TGCAGTGCTAGCCAGCGGGAGGGAGATGAGCAGTTCTTC. Translated: CSASQREGDEQFF.

This clonotype was seen more than once but under ten times. The chain joins TRBV5-1 to TRBJ2-7, with a weak D call TRBD1 (5 bases). Trimming shortened V by 1 base and J by 2 bases, and 13 bases separated the two germline ends. The CDR3 is made up of 15 amino acids. Germline lookup yields CDR1 SGHRS and CDR2 YFSETQ. CDR3 residues: CASSLIQGGTYEQYF. In DNA, the CDR3 is TGCGCCAGCAGCTTGATCCAGGGTGGAACCTACGAGCAGTACTTC.

This clonotype was found many times. J is TRBJ2-1 and V is TRBV9; D gene unclear. Between the trimmed V and J ends, which lost 0 bases and 4 bases, there was a span of 5 bases. The CDR3 runs 13 residues. CDR1 and CDR2 from the germline V gene are SGDLS and YYNGEE. The CDR3 nucleotides are TGTGCCAGCAGCGTAGGGCAGTACAATGAGCAGTTCTTC. It encodes CASSVGQYNEQFF.

The chain links TRBV7-2 to TRBJ1-5, with 7 bases lining up with TRBD1. Germline assignment: CDR1 SGHTA and CDR2 FQGNSA. CDR3 length: 15 amino acids. J was trimmed by 6 bases and V by 0 bases; bases with no gene match: 5. CDR3 DNA sequence: TGTGCCAGCAGCTTAGCGGGCGGGGACAGTCAGCCCCAGCATTTT. Its translation: CASSLAGGDSQPQHF.

In its sample, this clonotype was seen many times. This chain links TRBV7-2 with TRBJ2-7, with D possibly matching TRBD2 (6 bases). Germline V gives CDR1 SGHTA, CDR2 FQGNSA. Trimming stripped 0 bases from V and 5 bases from J, with 11 bases between. This CDR3 is 14 amino acids long. CDR3 in amino acids: CASSLAGGLNEQYF. CDR3 DNA sequence: TGTGCCAGCAGCTTAGCGGGAGGATTGAACGAGCAGTACTTC.

There are many counts of this clonotype. The V gene is TRBV5-1, the J gene TRBJ2-6, with a possible D match to TRBD1 (6 bases). CDR3 length equals 15 residues. The V gene lost 4 bases and the J gene lost 1 base, with 9 bases spanning the gap. Germline V gene lookup returns CDR1 SGHRS and CDR2 YFSETQ. The DNA of the CDR3 is TGCGCCAGCAGCCTCGGACAGTCTGGGGCCAACGTCCTGACTTTC. Translating it yields CASSLGQSGANVLTF.

The V gene is TRBV15, the J gene TRBJ1-5; 7 bases align to TRBD1. Trimming at V came to 1 base and at J to 6 bases, leaving 9 bases not matched to a gene. Germline V gene lookup returns CDR1 LNHNV and CDR2 YYDKDF (reference sequence). The CDR3 loop spans 16 amino acids. The CDR3 nucleotides are TGTGCCACCAGCAGAGGGGGAGGGGGCATAAGTCAGCCCCAGCATTTT. This translates into CATSRGGGGISQPQHF.

This clonotype has a count of ten or more. A much more abundant neighbour one base away suggests this may be a read error. This rearrangement joins TRBV29-1 to TRBJ2-5; 15 bases are shared with TRBD2. The CDR3 sequence is 14 residues long. V lost 8 bases and J lost 11; bases outside the gene matches: 12. Looked up from germline, CDR1 is SQVTM and CDR2 is ANQGSEA. The CDR3 region has the DNA TGCAGCACCGGACTAGCGGGGGGGCTTAATGAGCAGTACTTC. Translation gives CSTGLAGGLNEQYF.

The V gene is TRBV5-1, the J gene TRBJ2-1; 10 bases line up with TRBD2. The V segment lost 4 bases and the J segment 6 bases; nucleotides outside the gene matches: 7. The CDR3 covers 15 residues. Per the germline V gene, CDR1 is SGHRS and CDR2 is YFSETQ. The CDR3 loop is CASSALAGEVNEQFF. For the CDR3, the DNA is TGCGCCAGCAGCGCGCTAGCGGGAGAAGTCAATGAGCAGTTCTTC.

The CDR3 spells CASSLNPSGFSTDTQYF. In nucleotides, the CDR3 is TGTGCCAGCAGCTTAAATCCTAGCGGCTTTAGCACAGATACGCAGTATTTT. The chain is built from TRBV7-6 and TRBJ2-3; TRBD2 matches 7 bases. V lost 2 bases and J lost 0; bases outside the gene matches: 8. The CDR3 consists of 17 residues. Germline V gene lookup returns CDR1 SGHVS and CDR2 FNYEAQ.

This clonotype was seen many times. The chain combines TRBV7-2 with TRBJ1-2, with a tentative D call TRBD1 (6 bases). V dropped 6 bases and J dropped 4 bases, with 9 bases sitting between them. The CDR3 length is 12 residues. Per germline, CDR1 SGHTA and CDR2 FQGNSA. The CDR3 bases are TGTGCCAGCAGTTCACAGGGCTATGGCTACACCTTC. Protein sequence: CASSSQGYGYTF.

The CDR3: CASTPKVGQTQETQYF. The CDR3 nucleotides read TGTGCCAGCACCCCAAAGGTGGGGCAGACTCAAGAGACCCAGTACTTC. The J gene is TRBJ2-5, the V gene TRBV7-2; D possibly corresponds to TRBD1 (5 bases). Germline assignment: CDR1 SGHTA and CDR2 FQGNSA. The V and J ends lost 7 bases and 2 bases respectively, with 20 bases between them. The CDR3 runs to 16 residues.

In regard to this clonotype: A junction boundary mismatches the germline segment, possibly from a read error. V is TRBV20-1 and J is TRBJ2-6, with a weak D call TRBD1 (6 bases). Germline V gene lookup returns CDR1 DFQATT and CDR2 SNEGSKA (reference sequence). This CDR3 is 14 amino acids long. Here the CDR3 DNA reads TGCGGTGCCCCCCACAGGGCTCGGGCCAACGTCCTGACTTTC. Translation: CGAPHRARANVLTF.

About this clonotype itself: The junction differs from germline at one of its ends, possibly a read error. The chain combines TRBV4-3 with TRBJ2-4; unclear D gene. Germline V gene lookup returns CDR1 LGHNA and CDR2 YSLEER. This CDR3 region has 15 residues. The CDR3 DNA sequence: TGCGCCAGCAGCCAAGATGGGTTTGGGCGAAACACTCAGTACTTC. Its protein is CASSQDGFGRNTQYF.

The V call is TRBV6-5, the J call TRBJ2-4, with TRBD1 identical over 7 bases. The DNA end is more similar to TRBJ2-7, so the J call may be wrong. CDR1 is MNHEY and CDR2 is SVGAGI in the germline V gene. CDR3 length: 14 residues. The CDR3, as DNA: TGTGCCAGCACTCCGTCCGGGACAGCCAACGAGCAGTACTTC. This gives the protein CASTPSGTANEQYF.

The J gene is TRBJ2-5, the V gene TRBV3-1; maybe TRBD2 (5 bases). The V end was cut by 0 bases, the J end by 3 bases, with 11 bases between. Germline-derived CDR1 and CDR2 are LGHDT and YNNKEL (reference sequence). The CDR3 extends over 15 amino acids. CDR3 region: CASSQDLRREETQYF. CDR3 nucleotide sequence: TGTGCCAGCAGCCAAGATCTCCGGCGGGAAGAGACCCAGTACTTC.

The count of this clonotype is one. The chain joins TRBV27 to TRBJ2-1; perhaps TRBD1 as D (6 bases). Trimming left V 8 bases short and J 8 bases short, with 19 bases between. This CDR3 is built from 14 residues. Germline CDR1 is MNHEY and CDR2 is SMNVEV (reference sequence). The CDR3 here is CASRLGLAGDEQFF. The CDR3 DNA reads TGTGCCAGCCGTCTAGGGCTAGCAGGGGATGAGCAGTTCTTC.

V gene TRBV11-3 combines with J gene TRBJ2-1; D is possibly TRBD1 or TRBD2 (5 bases each). This CDR3 is 16 amino acids long. With 1 base removed from V and 1 base from J, the gap between germline ends came to 11 bases. Germline lookup yields CDR1 SGHNT and CDR2 YENEEA. The CDR3 DNA follows: TGTGCCAGCAGCTTAGGGGGGAGTACGTCCTACAATGAGCAGTTCTTC. This translates into CASSLGGSTSYNEQFF.

The chain has TRBV29-1 and TRBJ2-1; D is perhaps TRBD1 or TRBD2 (5 bases each). Deletions cut 6 bases from V and 10 bases from J, with 10 bases between. Germline V gene sequence: CDR1 SQVTM, CDR2 ANQGSEA. The CDR3 has 10 amino acids. The CDR3 nucleotides are TGCAGCGTAAAGGGGAGCGAGCAGTTCTTC. Its protein product is CSVKGSEQFF.